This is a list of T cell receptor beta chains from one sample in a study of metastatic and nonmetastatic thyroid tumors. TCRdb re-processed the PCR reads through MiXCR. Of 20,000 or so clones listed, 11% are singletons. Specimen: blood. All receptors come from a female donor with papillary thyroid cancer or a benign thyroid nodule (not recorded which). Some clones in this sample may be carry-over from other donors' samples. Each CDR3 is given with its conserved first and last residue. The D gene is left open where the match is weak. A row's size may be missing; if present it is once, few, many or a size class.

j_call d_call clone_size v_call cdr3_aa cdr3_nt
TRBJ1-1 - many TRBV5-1 CASSPGGGKVTEAFF TGCGCCAGCAGCCCCGGGGGGGGCAAAGTCACTGAAGCTTTCTTT
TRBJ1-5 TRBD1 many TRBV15 CATSRDRALNQPQHF TGTGCCACCAGCAGGGACAGGGCCCTGAATCAGCCCCAGCATTTT
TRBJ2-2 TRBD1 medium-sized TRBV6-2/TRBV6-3 CASSQTGGGTGELFF TGTGCCAGCAGTCAAACAGGGGGTGGCACCGGGGAGCTGTTTTTT
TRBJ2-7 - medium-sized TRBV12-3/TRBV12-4 CASSPRGAFLYEQYF TGTGCCAGCAGCCCAAGAGGGGCCTTCCTATACGAGCAGTACTTC
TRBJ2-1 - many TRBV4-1 CASSHPPTRDEQFF TGCGCCAGCAGCCATCCGCCAACCAGGGATGAGCAGTTCTTC
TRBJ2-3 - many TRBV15 CATSPTGAPTDTQYF TGTGCCACCAGCCCCACGGGAGCACCCACAGATACGCAGTATTTT
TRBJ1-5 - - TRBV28 CASAPWVSNHPQHF TGTGCCAGCGCCCCTTGGGTGAGCAATCATCCCCAGCATTTT
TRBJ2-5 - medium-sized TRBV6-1 CASSPRGGGETQYF TGTGCCAGCAGTCCAAGGGGGGGCGGAGAGACCCAGTACTTC
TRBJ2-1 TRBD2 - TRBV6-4 CSSSDGGGMDEQFF TGTTCCAGCAGTGACGGCGGGGGGATGGACGAGCAGTTCTTC
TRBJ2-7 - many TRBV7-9 CASSSQQGNYEQYF TGTGCCAGCAGCTCGCAACAGGGAAACTACGAGCAGTACTTC
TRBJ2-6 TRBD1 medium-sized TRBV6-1 CASTHGTGSGANVLTF TGTGCCAGCACGCACGGGACAGGGTCTGGGGCCAACGTCCTGACTTTC
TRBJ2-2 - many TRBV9 CASSVGGNTGELFF TGTGCCAGCAGCGTAGGGGGGAACACCGGGGAGCTGTTTTTT
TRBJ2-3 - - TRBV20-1 CSARDPFRHTDTQYF TGCAGTGCTAGAGATCCCTTCAGGCACACAGATACGCAGTATTTT
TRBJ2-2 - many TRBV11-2 CASSLVGFTGELFF TGTGCCAGCAGCTTAGTAGGGTTCACCGGGGAGCTGTTTTTT
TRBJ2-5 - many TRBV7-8 CASSRSKETQYF TGTGCCAGCAGCCGATCCAAAGAGACCCAGTACTTC
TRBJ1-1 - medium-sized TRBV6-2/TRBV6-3 CASSYDEKNTEAFF TGTGCCAGCAGTTACGACGAAAAGAACACTGAAGCTTTCTTT
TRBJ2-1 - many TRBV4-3 CASSDRLGGGKMEEQFF TGCGCCAGCAGCGACAGACTAGGAGGGGGGAAAATGGAGGAGCAGTTCTTC
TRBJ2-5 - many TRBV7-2 CASRPNRVETQYF TGTGCCAGCAGACCAAACAGGGTAGAGACCCAGTACTTC
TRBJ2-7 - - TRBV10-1 CASSESINGVEQYF TGCGCCAGCAGTGAGTCAATAAATGGGGTCGAGCAGTACTTC
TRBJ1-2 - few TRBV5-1 CASSPVGGLPGDGYTF TGCGCCAGCAGCCCTGTTGGGGGTCTCCCTGGGGATGGCTACACCTTC
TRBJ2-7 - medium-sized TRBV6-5 CASSYSGVGYEQYF TGTGCCAGCAGTTACTCGGGGGTAGGCTACGAGCAGTACTTC
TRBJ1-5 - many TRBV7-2 CASSLASIDQPQHF TGTGCCAGCAGCTTAGCGTCGATAGATCAGCCCCAGCATTTT